This TCR beta chain was sequenced in a study of blood T cell repertoires in COVID-19. Study background: The samples span acute and convalescent COVID-19 from the United States, Italy and Spain. Nucleic acid was either cDNA or gDNA, and it came from T cells, B-cell-depleted T cells, or PBMCs.

Study processing details: For nucleated cells, counts were estimated from reference gene primer amplification. TCRdb keeps only in-frame clones here, not all; method: immunoSEQ multiplex PCR. V, J and clone size are taken as reported in that table, and D and trimming were inferred from the DNA itself. The repertoire holds roughly 100,000 clones, with around 87% as singletons. The CDR3 contains 13 residues. Trimming took 2 bases from V and 10 from J, leaving 14 bases between them. CDR1 MNHEY and CDR2 SVGAGI come from the germline V gene. The rearrangement joins TRBV6-5 to TRBJ1-2, with D perhaps TRBD1 (5 bases). This clonotype was obtained from a man aged 50-60 years with acute or convalescent COVID-19. Sequencing was done on a sample of peripheral blood. The CDR3 DNA reads TGTGCCAGCAGTTACGGTTTGGGGGGGGACTACACCTTC. Translation: CASSYGLGGDYTF.